This is a list of T cell receptor beta chains from one sample in a study of response to subunit inactivated influenza vaccine. TCRdb processed the RT-PCR reads anew with MiXCR; each CDR3 protein has one entry. The sample includes a few hundred thousand distinct CDR3 sequences, more than 7% of them seen just once. Sequenced here: PBMCs from blood, sampled about 23 months after vaccination. These receptors came from a man aged 45 to 70 who received an inactivated influenza vaccine. CDR3s include the opening cysteine and the closing phenylalanine or tryptophan. Each record gives: V gene, J gene, clone size, D gene, CDR3 DNA, CDR3 protein. A D gene is named only where the DNA matches it firmly. The size field is filled for only some rows; it gives once, few, many or a size class.

v_call: TRBV28
j_call: TRBJ2-7
clone_size: few
d_call: .
cdr3_nt: TGTGCCAGCAGACCCCCCCCTGTGTCCTACGAGCAGTACTTC
cdr3_aa: CASRPPPVSYEQYF

v_call: TRBV6-2/TRBV6-3
j_call: TRBJ2-1
clone_size: many
d_call: .
cdr3_nt: TGTGCCAGCAGTGACTACTCGCACCACAATGAGCAGTTCTTC
cdr3_aa: CASSDYSHHNEQFF

v_call: TRBV4-3
j_call: TRBJ2-2
clone_size: few
d_call: .
cdr3_nt: TGCGCCAGCAGCCAAGGGACAGACAACACCGGGGAGCTGTTTTTT
cdr3_aa: CASSQGTDNTGELFF

v_call: TRBV5-1
j_call: TRBJ2-1
clone_size: many
d_call: TRBD1
cdr3_nt: TGCGCCAGCAGCGGCCGGGACAGGGGCTACAATGAGCAGTTCTTC
cdr3_aa: CASSGRDRGYNEQFF

v_call: TRBV20-1
j_call: TRBJ2-3
clone_size: few
d_call: TRBD2
cdr3_nt: TGCAGTGCTAGTTTGGCTAGCGGAACCACAGATACGCAGTATTTT
cdr3_aa: CSASLASGTTDTQYF

v_call: TRBV6-1
j_call: TRBJ2-1
clone_size: many
d_call: .
cdr3_nt: TGTGCCAGCAGTGAAGGGGGGGGCTTTGAGCAGTTCTTC
cdr3_aa: CASSEGGGFEQFF

v_call: TRBV5-1
j_call: TRBJ2-6
clone_size: .
d_call: TRBD1
cdr3_nt: TGCGCCAGCAGCTTGGACAGGGGCACTGGGGCCAACGTCCTGACTTTC
cdr3_aa: CASSLDRGTGANVLTF

v_call: TRBV3-1
j_call: TRBJ2-5
clone_size: few
d_call: TRBD1
cdr3_nt: TGTGCCAGCAGCCAAGTTGGATTTCAGGGGGCTACAAAAGAGACCCAGTACTTC
cdr3_aa: CASSQVGFQGATKETQYF

v_call: TRBV4-2
j_call: TRBJ1-4
clone_size: .
d_call: .
cdr3_nt: TGTGCCAGCAGCCAAGAATCCAGGGAGGTTTTT
cdr3_aa: CASSQESREVF

v_call: TRBV5-1
j_call: TRBJ2-1
clone_size: few
d_call: TRBD2
cdr3_nt: TGCGCCAGCAGCCTTCGCAGCGGGGGGGTGGAGCAGTTCTTC
cdr3_aa: CASSLRSGGVEQFF

v_call: TRBV18
j_call: TRBJ2-5
clone_size: few
d_call: TRBD1
cdr3_nt: TGTGCCAGCTCACCCCAGGGACAGTTCCAAGAGACCCAGTACTTC
cdr3_aa: CASSPQGQFQETQYF

v_call: TRBV20-1
j_call: TRBJ2-3
clone_size: .
d_call: TRBD1
cdr3_nt: TGCAGTGCTATGGGACAGGGGTGGTTGACAGATACGCAGTATTTT
cdr3_aa: CSAMGQGWLTDTQYF

v_call: TRBV10-3
j_call: TRBJ2-3
clone_size: few
d_call: .
cdr3_nt: TGTGCCATCAGCCGCCAGGAGGGGGCGAGGGATACGCAGTATTTT
cdr3_aa: CAISRQEGARDTQYF

v_call: TRBV6-2/TRBV6-3
j_call: TRBJ1-2
clone_size: .
d_call: .
cdr3_nt: TGTGCCAGCAGTTACGCGATGAACTATGGCTACACCTTC
cdr3_aa: CASSYAMNYGYTF

v_call: TRBV12-3/TRBV12-4
j_call: TRBJ1-1
clone_size: few
d_call: TRBD1
cdr3_nt: TGTGCCAGCAGTTTGCAGGGGGTGGGCACTGAAGCTTTCTTT
cdr3_aa: CASSLQGVGTEAFF

v_call: TRBV3-1
j_call: TRBJ2-7
clone_size: .
d_call: .
cdr3_nt: TGTGCCAGCAGCCAGGGGCGGTGGGCCTCCTACGAGCAGTACTTC
cdr3_aa: CASSQGRWASYEQYF

v_call: TRBV10-2
j_call: TRBJ2-3
clone_size: few
d_call: TRBD1
cdr3_nt: TGCGCCAGCAGCGTCCGGACAGGCTCTCGCACAGATACGCAGTATTTT
cdr3_aa: CASSVRTGSRTDTQYF

v_call: TRBV20-1
j_call: TRBJ2-4
clone_size: .
d_call: .
cdr3_nt: TGCAGTGCTAGGGGACCGCTAGCCATTCAGTACTTC
cdr3_aa: CSARGPLAIQYF

v_call: TRBV12-3/TRBV12-4
j_call: TRBJ2-5
clone_size: many
d_call: .
cdr3_nt: TGTGCCAGCAGCTTGGCAGGGGTGGAGACCCAGTACTTC
cdr3_aa: CASSLAGVETQYF

v_call: TRBV12-3/TRBV12-4
j_call: TRBJ1-2
clone_size: few
d_call: .
cdr3_nt: TGTGCCAGCAGTCCCCGCGGGCCCAGGGGACCTGGCTACACCTTC
cdr3_aa: CASSPRGPRGPGYTF

v_call: TRBV29-1
j_call: TRBJ2-3
clone_size: .
d_call: .
cdr3_nt: TGCAGCGTCTGGGAACAGAACACAGATACGCAGTATTTT
cdr3_aa: CSVWEQNTDTQYF

v_call: TRBV7-2
j_call: TRBJ1-2
clone_size: few
d_call: .
cdr3_nt: TGTGCCAGCAGCCGATTTGGACAAAACTATGGCTACACCTTC
cdr3_aa: CASSRFGQNYGYTF

v_call: TRBV20-1
j_call: TRBJ2-1
clone_size: many
d_call: TRBD2
cdr3_nt: TGCAGAGCCGGGACTAGCGGAGGCCGGCAGTTCTTC
cdr3_aa: CRAGTSGGRQFF

v_call: TRBV20-1
j_call: TRBJ2-4
clone_size: .
d_call: TRBD2
cdr3_nt: TGCAGTGCTAGGCCTCAAGGGACTAGCGGGACCCTAGCCAAAAACATTCAGTACTTC
cdr3_aa: CSARPQGTSGTLAKNIQYF

v_call: TRBV20-1
j_call: TRBJ1-2
clone_size: .
d_call: .
cdr3_nt: TGCAGTGCTAACACTCCGGGACTCTGGAACTATGGCTACACCTTC
cdr3_aa: CSANTPGLWNYGYTF

v_call: TRBV4-3
j_call: TRBJ2-2
clone_size: many
d_call: TRBD2
cdr3_nt: TGCGCCAGCAGCATTGGACTAGCGGGGGGGGCTGGGAACACCGGGGAGCTGTTTTTT
cdr3_aa: CASSIGLAGGAGNTGELFF

v_call: TRBV10-3
j_call: TRBJ1-1
clone_size: many
d_call: .
cdr3_nt: TGTGCCATCAGTGACCGAGCATTCACTGAAGCTTTCTTT
cdr3_aa: CAISDRAFTEAFF

v_call: TRBV6-5
j_call: TRBJ2-7
clone_size: .
d_call: TRBD2
cdr3_nt: TGTGCCAGCAGCTACAGCGGGACTAGCGGGAACGAGCAGTACTTC
cdr3_aa: CASSYSGTSGNEQYF

v_call: TRBV10-3
j_call: TRBJ2-7
clone_size: .
d_call: TRBD2
cdr3_nt: TGTGCCACAGGGCGGGAGGCCACCTACGAGCAGTACTTC
cdr3_aa: CATGREATYEQYF

v_call: TRBV10-1
j_call: TRBJ1-1
clone_size: few
d_call: .
cdr3_nt: TGCGCCAGCCGTCTAACCGAGAACACTGAAGCTTTCTTT
cdr3_aa: CASRLTENTEAFF

v_call: TRBV20-1
j_call: TRBJ2-7
clone_size: .
d_call: .
cdr3_nt: TGCAGTGCCCAGGACGTCTCCTACGAGCAGTACTTC
cdr3_aa: CSAQDVSYEQYF

v_call: TRBV11-3
j_call: TRBJ2-1
clone_size: few
d_call: TRBD2
cdr3_nt: TGTGCCAGCAGCGGGGCCGGGACTAGCGGGAGCTATGAGCAGTTCTTC
cdr3_aa: CASSGAGTSGSYEQFF

v_call: TRBV29-1
j_call: TRBJ2-7
clone_size: many
d_call: .
cdr3_nt: TGCAGCGTTGACAGTGATAGCGGTTCCTACGAGCAGTACTTC
cdr3_aa: CSVDSDSGSYEQYF

v_call: TRBV30
j_call: TRBJ1-5
clone_size: few
d_call: .
cdr3_nt: TGTGCCTGGAGTCCGGCAGTGGGGAATCAGCCCCAGCATTTT
cdr3_aa: CAWSPAVGNQPQHF

v_call: TRBV5-1
j_call: TRBJ2-1
clone_size: .
d_call: TRBD1
cdr3_nt: TGCGCCAGCAGCTCTGCAGGGGGCATCATCGATGAGCAGTTCTTC
cdr3_aa: CASSSAGGIIDEQFF

v_call: TRBV6-1
j_call: TRBJ1-2
clone_size: .
d_call: TRBD1
cdr3_nt: TGTGCCAGCAGTATAAAGGGACAGAACTATGGCTACACCTTC
cdr3_aa: CASSIKGQNYGYTF

v_call: TRBV12-3/TRBV12-4
j_call: TRBJ2-7
clone_size: .
d_call: TRBD2
cdr3_nt: TGTGCCAGCAGTTTAGTACGCGGGAGGGCCTACGAGCAGTACTTC
cdr3_aa: CASSLVRGRAYEQYF

v_call: TRBV10-3
j_call: TRBJ2-5
clone_size: many
d_call: .
cdr3_nt: TGTGCCATCAGTCCCGCCACCCAAGAGACCCAGTACTTC
cdr3_aa: CAISPATQETQYF

v_call: TRBV28
j_call: TRBJ1-2
clone_size: few
d_call: TRBD1
cdr3_nt: TGTGCCAGCACCTCACAGGGGGGCGGTGGCTACACCTTC
cdr3_aa: CASTSQGGGGYTF

v_call: TRBV20-1
j_call: TRBJ2-7
clone_size: .
d_call: .
cdr3_nt: TGCAGTGCTGGCCGGTGGACGGACTCCTACGAGCAGTACTTC
cdr3_aa: CSAGRWTDSYEQYF

v_call: TRBV20-1
j_call: TRBJ1-1
clone_size: many
d_call: TRBD1
cdr3_nt: TGCAGTGCTAGAGACGGGACAGGGGGTTATATCACTGAAGCTTTCTTT
cdr3_aa: CSARDGTGGYITEAFF

v_call: TRBV20-1
j_call: TRBJ2-3
clone_size: .
d_call: TRBD2
cdr3_nt: TGCAGTGCCACTAGCGGGAGCCAAGGTCCAGATACGCAGTATTTT
cdr3_aa: CSATSGSQGPDTQYF

v_call: TRBV6-1
j_call: TRBJ2-5
clone_size: .
d_call: .
cdr3_nt: TGTGCCAGCAGTAAAGGGATACAGAGCCAAGAGACCCAGTACTTC
cdr3_aa: CASSKGIQSQETQYF

v_call: TRBV6-1
j_call: TRBJ1-5
clone_size: .
d_call: .
cdr3_nt: TGTGCCAGCAGTGAAGGAGTTGATCAGCCCCAGCATTTT
cdr3_aa: CASSEGVDQPQHF

v_call: TRBV29-1
j_call: TRBJ1-1
clone_size: many
d_call: .
cdr3_nt: TGCAGCGTTTTCAGTAACGCTGAAGCTTTCTTT
cdr3_aa: CSVFSNAEAFF

v_call: TRBV9
j_call: TRBJ1-4
clone_size: .
d_call: TRBD1
cdr3_nt: TGTGCCAGCAGCGGTCCGGGACAGAAGAATGAAAAACTGTTTTTT
cdr3_aa: CASSGPGQKNEKLFF

v_call: TRBV7-6
j_call: TRBJ2-6
clone_size: .
d_call: .
cdr3_nt: TGTGCCAGCAGCCCCGGCTATAAAGGACAACGAGCTGGGGCCAACGTCCTGACTTTC
cdr3_aa: CASSPGYKGQRAGANVLTF

v_call: TRBV4-2
j_call: TRBJ2-2
clone_size: few
d_call: .
cdr3_nt: TGTGCCAGCAGCCAAGACCCCCAGGGCGGGGCCTCGACGGGGGAGCTGTTTTTT
cdr3_aa: CASSQDPQGGASTGELFF

v_call: TRBV10-3
j_call: TRBJ2-5
clone_size: many
d_call: TRBD1
cdr3_nt: TGTGCCATCAGTGGACAGGGGGGTGGAGAGACCCAGTACTTC
cdr3_aa: CAISGQGGGETQYF

v_call: TRBV12-3/TRBV12-4
j_call: TRBJ2-3
clone_size: many
d_call: TRBD2
cdr3_nt: TGTGCCAGCAGTTTTAGCGGGGTTTACACAGATACGCAGTATTTT
cdr3_aa: CASSFSGVYTDTQYF

v_call: TRBV15
j_call: TRBJ2-2
clone_size: many
d_call: TRBD2
cdr3_nt: TGTGCCACCAGCAGATTGGGACTAGCGGAGAACACCGGGGAGCTGTTTTTT
cdr3_aa: CATSRLGLAENTGELFF

v_call: TRBV6-2/TRBV6-3
j_call: TRBJ1-1
clone_size: .
d_call: TRBD1
cdr3_nt: TGTGCCAGCAGTTTCATACCGGACAGGGGTCATGCTTTCTTT
cdr3_aa: CASSFIPDRGHAFF

v_call: TRBV14
j_call: TRBJ2-1
clone_size: many
d_call: TRBD1
cdr3_nt: TGTGCCAGCAGAGGGGGACAGGGTAGCAATGAGCAGTTCTTC
cdr3_aa: CASRGGQGSNEQFF

v_call: TRBV5-6
j_call: TRBJ2-2
clone_size: few
d_call: TRBD2
cdr3_nt: TGTGCCAGCAGCCCAGGACTAGCGGGGGTGACGAACACCGGGGAGCTGTTTTTT
cdr3_aa: CASSPGLAGVTNTGELFF

v_call: TRBV9
j_call: TRBJ1-1
clone_size: few
d_call: .
cdr3_nt: TGTGCCAGCAGCTCAAGAGGTTTGGGTGAAGCTTTCTTT
cdr3_aa: CASSSRGLGEAFF

v_call: TRBV24-1
j_call: TRBJ2-3
clone_size: few
d_call: TRBD2
cdr3_nt: TGTGCCACCAGTGAACCTTTATTAGCGGGAGAGAGGAATACGCAGTATTTT
cdr3_aa: CATSEPLLAGERNTQYF

v_call: TRBV6-2/TRBV6-3
j_call: TRBJ2-1
clone_size: .
d_call: TRBD2
cdr3_nt: TGTGCCACCGACGGGGGGGCCTACAATGAGCAGTTCTTC
cdr3_aa: CATDGGAYNEQFF